Listed here is a single TCR beta chain. The antigen remains undetermined. The source of the sample is a study of shared clonotypes between healthy human individuals. Notes on the study in general: The generation probabilities recorded for non-shared clonotypes fell below those of clonotypes shared by all four donors. In general, naive subsets displayed greater estimated richness than memory subsets did.

CD45RO-negative CD8 cells positively selected for CCR7 made up the naive population, which excluded terminally differentiated effector memory CD45RA+ cells. Per germline, CDR1 SEHNR and CDR2 FQNEAQ (reference sequence). The CDR3 loop spans 15 amino acids. Between the trimmed V and J ends, which lost 3 bases and 1 base, there was a span of 9 bases. TCRdb's copy holds only in-frame clones and misses some; the assay was immunoSEQ multiplex PCR. The table has millions of clones, approximately 94% seen once; the top ten hold about 1.1%. The TCR sequence derives from a man aged 18 to 30 in good health. The J gene is TRBJ2-2, the V gene TRBV7-9; D is unresolved. The sequencing sample was made of naive CD8+ T cells sorted from blood. Written as DNA, the CDR3 is TGTGCCAGCAGCTTTCCCTCCCGGAACACCGGGGAGCTGTTTTTT. It encodes CASSFPSRNTGELFF.